Below, one T cell receptor (beta chain) is given with its context. Germline CDR1 is LNHDA and CDR2 is SQIVND (reference sequence). The germline V and J ends were trimmed by 0 bases and 3 bases, with 5 bases remaining between them. The CDR3 is 13 residues long. The protocol was immunoSEQ multiplex PCR, while the TCRdb copy is restricted to in-frame clones and leaves out a portion. The table includes 70,000 to 90,000 clones, 70% to 90% detected once. The sample comes from a study of control samples from healthy donors and cancer patients. This clonotype was obtained from a woman aged 60 to 75 with head and neck cancer. J is TRBJ1-2 and V is TRBV19; no definite D call. Sample: PBMCs. CDR3: CASSIDRYYGYTF. In DNA form, the CDR3 reads TGTGCCAGTAGTATAGACAGGTACTATGGCTACACCTTC.